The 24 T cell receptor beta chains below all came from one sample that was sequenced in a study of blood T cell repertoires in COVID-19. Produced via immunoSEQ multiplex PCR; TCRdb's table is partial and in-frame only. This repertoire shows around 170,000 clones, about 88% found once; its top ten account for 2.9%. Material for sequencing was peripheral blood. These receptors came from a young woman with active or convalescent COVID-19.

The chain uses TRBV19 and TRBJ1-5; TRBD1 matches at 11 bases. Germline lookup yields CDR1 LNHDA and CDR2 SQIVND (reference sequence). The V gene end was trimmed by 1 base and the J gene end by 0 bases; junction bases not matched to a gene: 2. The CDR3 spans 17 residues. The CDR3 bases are TGTGCCAGTAGTATAGTGGGACAGGGGGTTAGCAATCAGCCCCAGCATTTT. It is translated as CASSIVGQGVSNQPQHF.

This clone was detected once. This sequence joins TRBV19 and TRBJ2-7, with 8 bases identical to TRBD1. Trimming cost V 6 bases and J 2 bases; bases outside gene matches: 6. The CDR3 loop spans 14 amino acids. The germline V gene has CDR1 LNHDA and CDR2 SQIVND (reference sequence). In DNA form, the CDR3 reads TGTGCCAGTAGCCTAGGACAGGGAACCTACGAGCAGTACTTC. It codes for CASSLGQGTYEQYF.

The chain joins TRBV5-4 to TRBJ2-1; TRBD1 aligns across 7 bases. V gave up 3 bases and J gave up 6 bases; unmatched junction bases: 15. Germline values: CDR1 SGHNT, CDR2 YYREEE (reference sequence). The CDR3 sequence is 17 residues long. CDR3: CASSSPLRQGRVNEQFF. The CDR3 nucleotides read TGTGCCAGCAGCTCCCCCCTAAGACAGGGAAGGGTCAATGAGCAGTTCTTC.

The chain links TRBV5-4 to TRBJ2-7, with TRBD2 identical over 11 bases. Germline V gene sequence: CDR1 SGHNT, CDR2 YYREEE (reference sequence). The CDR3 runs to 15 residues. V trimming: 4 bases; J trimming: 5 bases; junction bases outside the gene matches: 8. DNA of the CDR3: TGTGCCAGCAGCCGGAAACTAGCGGGAGTGAACGAGCAGTACTTC. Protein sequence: CASSRKLAGVNEQYF.

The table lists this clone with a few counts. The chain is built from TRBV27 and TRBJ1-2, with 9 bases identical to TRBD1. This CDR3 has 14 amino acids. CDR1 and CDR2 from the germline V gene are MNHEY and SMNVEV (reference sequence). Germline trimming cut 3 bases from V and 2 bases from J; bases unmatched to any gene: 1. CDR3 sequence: CASSFDRGNYGYTF. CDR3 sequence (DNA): TGTGCCAGCAGTTTCGACAGGGGGAACTATGGCTACACCTTC.

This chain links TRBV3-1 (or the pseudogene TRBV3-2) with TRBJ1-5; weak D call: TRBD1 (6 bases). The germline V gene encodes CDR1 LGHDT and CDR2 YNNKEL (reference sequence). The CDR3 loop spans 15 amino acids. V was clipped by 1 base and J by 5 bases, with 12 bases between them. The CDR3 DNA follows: TGTGCCAGCAGCCAAGGGGGGCGCAGGGATCAGCCCCAGCATTTT. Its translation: CASSQGGRRDQPQHF.

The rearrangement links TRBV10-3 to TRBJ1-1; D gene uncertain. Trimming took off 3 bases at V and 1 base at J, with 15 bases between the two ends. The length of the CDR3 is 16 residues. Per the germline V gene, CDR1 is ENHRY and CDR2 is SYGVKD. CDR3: CAISDGPTRGNTEAFF. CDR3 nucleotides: TGTGCCATCAGTGACGGGCCTACCCGGGGGAACACTGAAGCTTTCTTT.

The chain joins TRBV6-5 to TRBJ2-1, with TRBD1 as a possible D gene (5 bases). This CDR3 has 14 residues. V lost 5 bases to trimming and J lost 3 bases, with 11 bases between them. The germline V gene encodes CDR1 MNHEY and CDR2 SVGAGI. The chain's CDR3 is CASSPQGSYNEQFF. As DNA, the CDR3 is TGTGCCAGCAGTCCCCAGGGAAGCTACAATGAGCAGTTCTTC.

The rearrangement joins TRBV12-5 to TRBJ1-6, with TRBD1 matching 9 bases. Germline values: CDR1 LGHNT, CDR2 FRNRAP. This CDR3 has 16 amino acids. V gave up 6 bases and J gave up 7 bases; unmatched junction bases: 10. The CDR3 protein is CASGHAQGAGNSPLHF. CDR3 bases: TGTGCTAGTGGCCACGCACAGGGGGCGGGGAATTCACCCCTCCACTTT.

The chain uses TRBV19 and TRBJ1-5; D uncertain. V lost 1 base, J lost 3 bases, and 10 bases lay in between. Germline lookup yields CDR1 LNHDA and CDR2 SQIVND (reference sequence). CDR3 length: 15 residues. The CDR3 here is CASSIVGLNNQPQHF. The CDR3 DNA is TGTGCCAGTAGTATAGTTGGACTGAACAATCAGCCCCAGCATTTT.

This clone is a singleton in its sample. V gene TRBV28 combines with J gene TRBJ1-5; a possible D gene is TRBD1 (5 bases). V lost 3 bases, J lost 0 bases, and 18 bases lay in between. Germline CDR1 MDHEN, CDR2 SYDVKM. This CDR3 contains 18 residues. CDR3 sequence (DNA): TGTGCCAGCAGTTTGGGCCTGGGGGGGGAAATTAGCAATCAGCCCCAGCATTTT. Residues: CASSLGLGGEISNQPQHF.

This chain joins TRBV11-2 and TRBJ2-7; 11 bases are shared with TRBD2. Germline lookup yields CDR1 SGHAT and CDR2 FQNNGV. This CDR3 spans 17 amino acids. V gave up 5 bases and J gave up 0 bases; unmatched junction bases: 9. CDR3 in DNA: TGTGCCAGCAGCACCGGGACTAGCGGAAAGAGCTCCTACGAGCAGTACTTC. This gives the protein CASSTGTSGKSSYEQYF.

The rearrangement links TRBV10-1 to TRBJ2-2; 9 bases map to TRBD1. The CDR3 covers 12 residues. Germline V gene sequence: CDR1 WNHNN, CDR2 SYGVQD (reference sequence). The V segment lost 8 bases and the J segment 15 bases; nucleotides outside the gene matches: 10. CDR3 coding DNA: TGCGCCAGCCAAACAACAGGGGGCCGGATGTTTTTT. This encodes CASQTTGGRMFF.

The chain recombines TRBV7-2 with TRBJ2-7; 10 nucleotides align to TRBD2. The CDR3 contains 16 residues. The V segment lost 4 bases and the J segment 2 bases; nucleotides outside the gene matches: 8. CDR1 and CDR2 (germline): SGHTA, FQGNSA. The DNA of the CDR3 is TGTGCCAGCAGCTGGAGCGCTAGCGGGGGTACCTACGAGCAGTACTTC. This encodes CASSWSASGGTYEQYF.

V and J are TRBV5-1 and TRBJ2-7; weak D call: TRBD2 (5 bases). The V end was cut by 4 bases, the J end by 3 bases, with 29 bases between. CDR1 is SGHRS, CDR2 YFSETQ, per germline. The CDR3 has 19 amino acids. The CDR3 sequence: CASSPRTQAFAGISYEQYF. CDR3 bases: TGCGCCAGCAGCCCCCGGACGCAGGCCTTCGCGGGTATAAGCTACGAGCAGTACTTC.

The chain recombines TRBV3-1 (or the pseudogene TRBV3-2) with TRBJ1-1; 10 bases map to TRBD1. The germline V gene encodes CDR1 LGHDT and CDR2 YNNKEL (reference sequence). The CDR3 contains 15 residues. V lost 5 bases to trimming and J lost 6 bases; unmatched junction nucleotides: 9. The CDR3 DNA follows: TGTGCCAGCAGCTCGACAGGGGGCGCGAGGGCTGAAGCTTTCTTT. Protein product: CASSSTGGARAEAFF.

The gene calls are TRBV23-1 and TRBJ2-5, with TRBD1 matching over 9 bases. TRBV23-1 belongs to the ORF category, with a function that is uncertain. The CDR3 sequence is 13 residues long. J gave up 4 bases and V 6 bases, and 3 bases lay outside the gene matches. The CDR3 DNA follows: TGCGCCAGCAGGAAGACAGGGGGAGAGACCCAGTACTTC. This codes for CASRKTGGETQYF.

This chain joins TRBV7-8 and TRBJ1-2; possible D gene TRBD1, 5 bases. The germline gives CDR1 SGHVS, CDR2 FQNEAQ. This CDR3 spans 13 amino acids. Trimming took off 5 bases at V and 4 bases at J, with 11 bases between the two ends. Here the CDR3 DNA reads TGTGCCAGCAGCCCTGGGGGGGGCTATGGCTACACCTTC. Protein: CASSPGGGYGYTF.

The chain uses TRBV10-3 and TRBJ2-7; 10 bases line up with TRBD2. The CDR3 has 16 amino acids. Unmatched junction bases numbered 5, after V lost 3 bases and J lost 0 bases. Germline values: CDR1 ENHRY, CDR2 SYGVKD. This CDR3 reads CAISDGTSVGSYEQYF. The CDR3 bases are TGTGCCATCAGTGACGGGACTAGCGTTGGCTCCTACGAGCAGTACTTC.

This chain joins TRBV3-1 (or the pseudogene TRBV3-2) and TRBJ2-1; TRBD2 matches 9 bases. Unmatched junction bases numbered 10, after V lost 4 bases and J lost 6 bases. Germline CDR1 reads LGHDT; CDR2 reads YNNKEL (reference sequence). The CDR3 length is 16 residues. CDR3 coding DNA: TGTGCCAGCAGCCCTAGCGGGGATTGGTCTTTCAATGAGCAGTTCTTC. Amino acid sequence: CASSPSGDWSFNEQFF.

Here the CDR3 DNA reads TGTGCCACCAGCAGAGAACGGGGTCTCCACAATGAGCAGTTCTTC. Its protein is CATSRERGLHNEQFF. This chain connects TRBV15 to TRBJ2-1, with D tentatively TRBD2 (5 bases). Germline V CDR1 and CDR2: LNHNV, YYDKDF (reference sequence). The CDR3 spans 15 residues. Trimming left V 0 bases short and J 5 bases short, with 11 bases between.

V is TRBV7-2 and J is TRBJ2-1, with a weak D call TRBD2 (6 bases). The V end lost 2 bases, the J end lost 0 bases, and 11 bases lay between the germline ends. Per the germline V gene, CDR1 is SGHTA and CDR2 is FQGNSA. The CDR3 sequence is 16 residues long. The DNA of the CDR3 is TGTGCCAGCAGCTTACGGGGCGGGGACTCCTACAATGAGCAGTTCTTC. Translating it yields CASSLRGGDSYNEQFF.

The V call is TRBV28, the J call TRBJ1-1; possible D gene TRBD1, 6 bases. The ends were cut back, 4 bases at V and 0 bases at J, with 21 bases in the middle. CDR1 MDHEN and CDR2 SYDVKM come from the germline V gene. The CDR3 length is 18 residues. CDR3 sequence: CASSYKTGSGFLNTEAFF. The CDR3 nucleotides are TGTGCCAGCAGTTACAAAACAGGGTCCGGCTTCTTGAACACTGAAGCTTTCTTT.

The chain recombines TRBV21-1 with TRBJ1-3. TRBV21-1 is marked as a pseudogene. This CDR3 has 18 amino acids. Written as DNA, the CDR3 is TGTGCCAGCAGCAACCCGGGCCCAGGTGGGAGCTCTGGAAACACCATATATTTT. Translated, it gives CASSNPGPGGSSGNTIYF.